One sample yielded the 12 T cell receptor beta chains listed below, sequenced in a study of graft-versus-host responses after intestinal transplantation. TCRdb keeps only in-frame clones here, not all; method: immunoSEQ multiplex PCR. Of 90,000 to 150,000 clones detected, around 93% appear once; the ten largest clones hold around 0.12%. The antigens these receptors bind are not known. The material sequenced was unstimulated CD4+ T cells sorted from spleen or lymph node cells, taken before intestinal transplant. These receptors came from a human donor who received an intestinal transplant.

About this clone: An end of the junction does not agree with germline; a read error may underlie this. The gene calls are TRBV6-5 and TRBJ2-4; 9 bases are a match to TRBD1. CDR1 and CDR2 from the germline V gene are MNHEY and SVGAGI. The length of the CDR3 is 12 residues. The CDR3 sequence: CASSDYRDRANF. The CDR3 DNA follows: TGTGCCAGCAGTGACTACCGGGACAGGGCCAACTTC.

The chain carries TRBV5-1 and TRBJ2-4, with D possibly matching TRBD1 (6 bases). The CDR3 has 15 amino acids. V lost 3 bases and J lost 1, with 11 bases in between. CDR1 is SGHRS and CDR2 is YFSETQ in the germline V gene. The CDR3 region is CASSSGQGAKNIQYF. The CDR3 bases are TGCGCCAGCAGCTCAGGGCAGGGGGCCAAAAACATTCAGTACTTC.

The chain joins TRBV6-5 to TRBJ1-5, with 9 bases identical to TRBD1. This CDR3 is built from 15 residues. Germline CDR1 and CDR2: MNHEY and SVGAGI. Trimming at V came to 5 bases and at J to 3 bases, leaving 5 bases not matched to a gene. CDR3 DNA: TGTGCCAGCAGTAGGGACAGGGTCGACAATCAGCCCCAGCATTTT. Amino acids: CASSRDRVDNQPQHF.

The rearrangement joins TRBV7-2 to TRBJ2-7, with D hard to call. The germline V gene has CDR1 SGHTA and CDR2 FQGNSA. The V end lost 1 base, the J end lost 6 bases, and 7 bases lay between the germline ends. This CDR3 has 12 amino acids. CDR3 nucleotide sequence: TGTGCCAGCAGCTTAGTGACGATCGAGCAGTACTTC. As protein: CASSLVTIEQYF.

CDR3 residues: CASSPANGETQYF. CDR3 coding DNA: TGTGCCAGCTCACCCGCGAATGGAGAGACCCAGTACTTC. The genes are TRBV18 and TRBJ2-5; no definite D call. The CDR3 spans 13 residues. With 3 bases removed from V and 4 bases from J, the gap between germline ends came to 9 bases. Germline CDR1 is KGHSH and CDR2 is LQKENI.

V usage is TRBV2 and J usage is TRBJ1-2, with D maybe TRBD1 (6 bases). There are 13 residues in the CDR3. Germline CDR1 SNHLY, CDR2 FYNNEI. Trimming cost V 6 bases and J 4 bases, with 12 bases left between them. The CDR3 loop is CASSVDSFYGYTF. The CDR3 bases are TGTGCCAGCAGCGTGGACAGCTTCTATGGCTACACCTTC.

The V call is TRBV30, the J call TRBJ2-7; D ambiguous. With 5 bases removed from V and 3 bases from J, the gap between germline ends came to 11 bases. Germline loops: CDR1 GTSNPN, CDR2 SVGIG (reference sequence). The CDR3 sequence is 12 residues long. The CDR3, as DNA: TGTGCCTGGGCCGGGCCCAGCTACGAGCAGTACTTC. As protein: CAWAGPSYEQYF.

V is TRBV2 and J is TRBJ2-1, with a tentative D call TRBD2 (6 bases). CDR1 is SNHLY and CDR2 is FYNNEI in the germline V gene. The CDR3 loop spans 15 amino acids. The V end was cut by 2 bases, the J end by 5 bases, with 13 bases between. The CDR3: CASSEPGVGHNEQFF. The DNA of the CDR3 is TGTGCCAGCAGTGAACCGGGAGTAGGGCACAATGAGCAGTTCTTC.

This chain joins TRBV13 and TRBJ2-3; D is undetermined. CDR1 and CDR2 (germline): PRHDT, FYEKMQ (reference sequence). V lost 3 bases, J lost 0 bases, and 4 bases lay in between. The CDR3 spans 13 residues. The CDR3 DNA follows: TGTGCCAGCAGCTTCGGGAGCACAGATACGCAGTATTTT. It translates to CASSFGSTDTQYF.

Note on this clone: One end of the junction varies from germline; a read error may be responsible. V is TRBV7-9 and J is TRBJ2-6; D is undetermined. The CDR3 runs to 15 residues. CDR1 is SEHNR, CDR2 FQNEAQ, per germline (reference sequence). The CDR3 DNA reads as TGTGCCAGCAGCTTTTACTCCTCTGGGCCCAACGTCCTGACTTTC. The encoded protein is CASSFYSSGPNVLTF.

The CDR3 here is CASTPRGFQNTGELFF. CDR3 DNA: TGTGCCAGCACCCCCCGGGGGTTCCAGAACACCGGGGAGCTGTTTTTT. The chain joins TRBV5-6 to TRBJ2-2; possibly TRBD2 for D (6 bases). The germline V and J ends were trimmed by 6 bases and 1 base, with 16 bases remaining between them. CDR1 is SGHDT and CDR2 is YYEEEE in the germline V gene. This CDR3 contains 16 residues.

Here the CDR3 reads CASSRGLEETQYF. In DNA form, the CDR3 reads TGTGCCAGCAGCCGTGGACTAGAAGAGACCCAGTACTTC. J is TRBJ2-5 and V is TRBV5-4; 7 bases agree with TRBD2. The CDR3 has 13 residues. After removal of 4 bases from V and 3 bases from J, the junction contained 3 bases not matched to a gene. Germline V CDR1 and CDR2: SGHNT, YYREEE (reference sequence). The variable domain in full, completed from reference TRBV5-4 and TRBJ2-5, reads ETGVTQSPTHLIKTRGQQVTLRCSSQSGHNTVSWYQQALGQGPQFIFQYYREEENGRGNFPPRFSGLQFPNYSSELNVNALELDDSALYLCASSRGLEETQYFGPGTRLLVL.